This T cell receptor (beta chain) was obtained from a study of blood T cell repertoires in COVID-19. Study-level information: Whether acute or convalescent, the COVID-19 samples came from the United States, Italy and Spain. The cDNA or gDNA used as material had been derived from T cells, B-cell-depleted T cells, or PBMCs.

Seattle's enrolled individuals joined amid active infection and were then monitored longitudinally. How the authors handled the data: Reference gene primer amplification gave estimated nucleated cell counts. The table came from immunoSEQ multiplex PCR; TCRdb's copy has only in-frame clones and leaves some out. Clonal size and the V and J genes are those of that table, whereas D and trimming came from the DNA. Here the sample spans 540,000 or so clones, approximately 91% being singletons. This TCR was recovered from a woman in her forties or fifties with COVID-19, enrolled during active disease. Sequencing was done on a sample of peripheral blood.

The CDR3 nucleotides are TGCGCCAGCAGCTTGCTCCAAGAGACCCAGTACTTC. Its protein product is CASSLLQETQYF. The chain joins TRBV5-1 to TRBJ2-5; unclear D gene. The CDR3 is made up of 12 amino acids. Trimming removed 1 base at V and 1 base at J, with 2 bases between. Germline CDR1 is SGHRS and CDR2 is YFSETQ. Full variable domain (outside the CDR3, taken from reference TRBV5-1 and TRBJ2-5): KAGVTQTPRYLIKTRGQQVTLSCSPISGHRSVSWYQQTPGQGLQFLFEYFSETQRNKGNFPGRFSGRQFSNSRSEMNVSTLELGDSALYLCASSLLQETQYFGPGTRLLVL.